This T cell receptor beta chain was captured by sequencing in a study of cytomegalovirus exposure and HLA in healthy donors. Germline lookup yields CDR1 ENHRY and CDR2 SYGVKD. V was clipped by 0 bases and J by 4 bases; unmatched bases: 6. The CDR3 is made up of 17 amino acids. Primers included in the PCR were 60 Vbeta and 13 Jbeta primers. Assay: immunoSEQ multiplex PCR; the TCRdb copy retains only in-frame clones and omits some. The table shows around 94,000 clones, with 78% occurring only once. The sample taken for sequencing was PBMCs. J is TRBJ2-3 and V is TRBV10-3, with 11 positions matching TRBD2. The receptor was derived from a woman aged 40 to 50 in good health and CMV-seropositive. The CDR3 region is CAISESLAGGDSDTQYF. Written as DNA, the CDR3 is TGTGCCATCAGTGAGTCGCTAGCGGGGGGCGATTCAGATACGCAGTATTTT.